This T cell receptor (beta chain) was sequenced in a study of identifying expanded T cells in peripheral blood. Study-level results: About 1.2 clones differed between technical replicates, versus 16.4 and 19 over time.

The V and J ends lost 2 bases and 7 bases respectively, with 14 bases between them. Germline values: CDR1 MNHNS, CDR2 SASEGT. CDR3 length: 15 amino acids. Some clones are missing from TCRdb's copy, which holds only in-frame ones; the method was immunoSEQ multiplex PCR. The sample carries more than 85,000 clones, 88% recorded once. A remark on this clone: What it binds is not known.

During the collection period, no donor immune events like infections were recorded. This TCR derives from a person aged 18 to 75 in good health. The sequencing input was blood. The chain joins TRBV6-1 to TRBJ1-4; D remains unclear. The CDR3 spells CASSENAALTEKLFF. For the CDR3, the DNA is TGTGCCAGCAGTGAAAACGCGGCTCTTACTGAAAAACTGTTTTTT.